The 9 T cell receptor beta chains below were found in one sample sequenced in a study of T cell responses to AZD1222 COVID-19 vaccine. TCRdb's table, derived via immunoSEQ multiplex PCR, lists solely in-frame clones and lacks some. There are about 130,000 clones in the sample; 80% to 90% occur only once, and roughly a sixth lies in the top ten. The material was peripheral blood, obtained on day 0 of MenACWY control vaccination. All receptors come from an adult in good health.

This clone has only one observation. The rearrangement links TRBV6-5 to TRBJ1-3; no definite D call. V dropped 0 bases and J dropped 1 base, with 7 bases sitting between them. The CDR3 covers 15 residues. Per germline, CDR1 MNHEY and CDR2 SVGAGI. Here the CDR3 DNA reads TGTGCCAGCAGTTACTCGATGGGGTCTGGAAACACCATATATTTT. Protein product: CASSYSMGSGNTIYF.

The chain links TRBV12-3 or TRBV12-4 to TRBJ2-7, with a possible D match to TRBD2 (6 bases). Trimming removed 3 bases from V and 6 bases from J, with 12 bases in between. The CDR3 is 13 amino acids. CDR3 bases: TGTGCCAGCAGTTTCCGGGGGTTAACCGAGCAGTACTTC. Its translation is CASSFRGLTEQYF.

For this clone: This sample also contains other DNA sequences that code for the same CDR3. The V and J genes are TRBV24-1 and TRBJ1-2; 7 bases agree with TRBD1. The CDR3 totals 14 residues. V shed 3 bases and J 2 bases; nucleotides not matched to a gene: 2. CDR1 and CDR2 (germline): KGHDR, SFDVKD. In nucleotides, the CDR3 is TGTGCCACCAGTGATCGGACAGGAAACTATGGCTACACCTTC. It specifies CATSDRTGNYGYTF.

CDR3 bases: TGTGCCAGCAACCGACAGGGTAACACTGAAGCTTTCTTT. It is translated as CASNRQGNTEAFF. The rearrangement uses TRBV12-3 or TRBV12-4 and TRBJ1-1; 7 bases align to TRBD1. CDR3 length: 13 residues. With 7 bases clipped from V and 2 bases from J, the junction kept 4 bases outside the gene matches.

This clone has just a few counts. The rearrangement uses TRBV2 and TRBJ2-3; D is possibly TRBD2 (5 bases). From germline, CDR1 is SNHLY and CDR2 FYNNEI. The CDR3 length is 15 residues. Trimming took off 10 bases at V and 1 base at J, with 18 bases between the two ends. The CDR3 DNA is TGTGCCACCACCTCCGGAAGCGGACGCACAGATACGCAGTATTTT. Translating gives CATTSGSGRTDTQYF.

V gene TRBV28 combines with J gene TRBJ2-7; 11 bases map to TRBD2. The V and J ends lost 6 bases and 6 bases, in that order; junction bases with no gene match: 13. Germline CDR1 is MDHEN and CDR2 is SYDVKM. The CDR3 has 16 residues. DNA for the CDR3: TGTGCCAGCAGGGGGAGACTAGCGGGATCCCGGGGCGAGCAGTACTTC. Its translation: CASRGRLAGSRGEQYF.

The chain has TRBV3-1 (or the pseudogene TRBV3-2) and TRBJ2-7; 9 bases agree with TRBD1. The CDR3 loop spans 16 amino acids. Trimming took 4 bases from V and 4 from J; bases not matched to a gene: 11. Germline V lookup: CDR1 LGHDT, CDR2 YNNKEL (reference sequence). CDR3 loop: CASSRAGQGRGYEQYF. CDR3 sequence (DNA): TGTGCCAGCAGCCGAGCAGGACAGGGGCGGGGGTACGAGCAGTACTTC.

The chain joins TRBV28 to TRBJ2-3, with 9 positions matching TRBD2. The germline V gene has CDR1 MDHEN and CDR2 SYDVKM. Germline trimming cut 7 bases from V and 1 base from J; bases unmatched to any gene: 12. The length of the CDR3 is 17 residues. CDR3 in amino acids: CASIRLAGSVGTDTQYF. The CDR3 coding sequence is TGTGCCAGCATACGCCTAGCGGGATCTGTGGGCACAGATACGCAGTATTTT.

The V and J genes are TRBV5-1 and TRBJ2-7; 9 bases fit TRBD2. The CDR3 covers 14 residues. Unmatched junction bases numbered 4, after V lost 4 bases and J lost 2 bases. The germline V gene encodes CDR1 SGHRS and CDR2 YFSETQ. The CDR3 nucleotides are TGCGCCAGCAGCCTGGCGGGGGGGGCCTACGAGCAGTACTTC. Protein: CASSLAGGAYEQYF.